The source of this TCR beta chain is a study of neoadjuvant anti-PD-1 for oral cavity cancer. Study-level background: Non-progressing patients received a fourth nivolumab dose near day 43, then surgery on days 50-56.

This sample's time point: after neoadjuvant nivolumab, at surgical resection. Patients had newly diagnosed, untreated stage II-IVA oral cavity squamous cell carcinoma. Cohort: HPV-negative, locally advanced oral cavity squamous cell carcinoma patients. Trimming took 2 bases from V and 6 from J; bases not matched to a gene: 13. The length of the CDR3 is 17 residues. Germline lookup yields CDR1 SGHNT and CDR2 YYREEE (reference sequence). Blood libraries mostly used approximately 480 ng genomic DNA, six replicates each. The data were produced by immunoSEQ multiplex PCR, yet TCRdb's version contains in-frame clones alone and is incomplete. The sample has approximately 10,000 clones; about 80% are singletons.

The source material was PBMCs, sampled after nivolumab (anti-PD-1) treatment. This chain links TRBV5-4 with TRBJ1-2; 10 positions agree with TRBD1. The sequence came from a person aged 35-79 years with oral cavity squamous cell carcinoma. CDR3 sequence: CASSLFRGQGFPDGYTF. CDR3 DNA sequence: TGTGCCAGCAGCTTATTCCGGGGACAGGGGTTTCCTGATGGCTACACCTTC. Full variable domain (rest looked up from reference TRBV5-4 and TRBJ1-2): ETGVTQSPTHLIKTRGQQVTLRCSSQSGHNTVSWYQQALGQGPQFIFQYYREEENGRGNFPPRFSGLQFPNYSSELNVNALELDDSALYLCASSLFRGQGFPDGYTFGSGTRLTVV.